This T cell receptor beta chain was observed in a study of cytomegalovirus exposure and HLA in healthy donors. CDR1 is SGDLS, CDR2 YYNGEE, per germline. The CDR3 is made up of 15 amino acids. Trimming took off 0 bases at V and 3 bases at J, with 13 bases between the two ends. This clone occurred once. Primers: 60 Vbeta forward and 13 Jbeta reverse. Data came from immunoSEQ multiplex PCR; TCRdb stores just in-frame clones and leaves some out. The data hold some 150,000 clones, with 80% observed a single time. The receptor was isolated from a man aged 25-40 years in good health and CMV-seronegative. The sample taken for sequencing was PBMCs. The chain recombines TRBV9 with TRBJ2-7; D is uncertain. The CDR3 nucleotides read TGTGCCAGCAGCGTAGCTTGGCCGGGTTACTACGAGCAGTACTTC. The encoded protein is CASSVAWPGYYEQYF.